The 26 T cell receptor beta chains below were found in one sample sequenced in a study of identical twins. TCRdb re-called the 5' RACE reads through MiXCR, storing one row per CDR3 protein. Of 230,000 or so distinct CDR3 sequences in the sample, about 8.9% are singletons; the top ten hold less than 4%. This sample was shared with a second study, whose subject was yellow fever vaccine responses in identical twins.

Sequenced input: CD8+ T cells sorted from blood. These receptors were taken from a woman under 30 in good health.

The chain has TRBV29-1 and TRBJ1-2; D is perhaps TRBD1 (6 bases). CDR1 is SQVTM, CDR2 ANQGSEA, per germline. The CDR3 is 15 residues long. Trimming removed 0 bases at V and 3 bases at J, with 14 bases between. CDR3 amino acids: CSVEDGQPSYYGYTF. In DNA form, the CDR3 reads TGCAGCGTTGAAGATGGACAGCCGAGCTACTATGGCTACACCTTC.

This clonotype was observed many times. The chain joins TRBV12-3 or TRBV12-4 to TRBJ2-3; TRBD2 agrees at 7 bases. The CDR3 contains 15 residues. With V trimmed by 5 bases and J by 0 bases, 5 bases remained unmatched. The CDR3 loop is CASSPGDYSTDTQYF. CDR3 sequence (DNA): TGTGCCAGCAGTCCGGGGGACTATAGCACAGATACGCAGTATTTT.

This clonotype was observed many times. The CDR3 sequence: CSARTSGTYEQYF. DNA for the CDR3: TGCAGTGCTAGGACTAGCGGGACCTACGAGCAGTACTTC. The chain joins TRBV20-1 to TRBJ2-7; 11 nucleotides align to TRBD2. Germline lookup yields CDR1 DFQATT and CDR2 SNEGSKA (reference sequence). The CDR3 consists of 13 residues. Trimming took 3 bases from V and 2 from J; bases not matched to a gene: 0.

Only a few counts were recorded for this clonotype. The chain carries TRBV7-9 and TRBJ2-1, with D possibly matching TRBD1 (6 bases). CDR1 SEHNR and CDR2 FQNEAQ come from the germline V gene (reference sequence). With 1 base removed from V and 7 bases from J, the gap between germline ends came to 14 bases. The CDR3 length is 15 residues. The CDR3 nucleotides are TGTGCCAGCAGCTTAGGGCAGGGGCTACTTAATGAGCAGTTCTTC. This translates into CASSLGQGLLNEQFF.

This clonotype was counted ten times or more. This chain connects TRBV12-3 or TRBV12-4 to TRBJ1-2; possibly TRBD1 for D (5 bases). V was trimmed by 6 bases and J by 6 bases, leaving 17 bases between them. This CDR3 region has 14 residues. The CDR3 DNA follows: TGTGCCAGCAGCCTAGGGACGGCCGGGGATGGCTACACCTTC. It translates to CASSLGTAGDGYTF.

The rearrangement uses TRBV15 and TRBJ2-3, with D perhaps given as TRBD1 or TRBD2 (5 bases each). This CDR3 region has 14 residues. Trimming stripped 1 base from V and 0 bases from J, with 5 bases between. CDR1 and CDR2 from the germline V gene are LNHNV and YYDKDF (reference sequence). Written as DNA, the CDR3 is TGTGCCACCAGCAGAGGGGACAGCACAGATACGCAGTATTTT. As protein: CATSRGDSTDTQYF.

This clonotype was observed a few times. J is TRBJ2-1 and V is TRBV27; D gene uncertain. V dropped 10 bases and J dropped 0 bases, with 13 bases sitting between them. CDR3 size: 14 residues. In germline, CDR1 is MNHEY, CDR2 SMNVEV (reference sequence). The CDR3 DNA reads TGTGCCACCGGAGTTGGCAGCTCCTACAATGAGCAGTTCTTC. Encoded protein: CATGVGSSYNEQFF.

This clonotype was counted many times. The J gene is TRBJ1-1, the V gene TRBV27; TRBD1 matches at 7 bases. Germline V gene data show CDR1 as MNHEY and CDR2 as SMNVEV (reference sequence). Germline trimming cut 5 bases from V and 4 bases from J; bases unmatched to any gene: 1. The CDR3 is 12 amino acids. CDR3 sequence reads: CASSTGVTEAFF. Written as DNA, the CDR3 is TGTGCCAGCAGTACAGGGGTCACTGAAGCTTTCTTT.

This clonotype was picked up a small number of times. In nucleotides, the CDR3 is TGCGCCAGCAGCCATCGTCCTAGCGGGAACAGGGAGCTGTTTTTT. Its protein product is CASSHRPSGNRELFF. The chain has TRBV4-3 and TRBJ2-2; 9 bases match TRBD2. The CDR3 is 15 residues long. The V gene's germline CDR1 is LGHNA and CDR2 YSLEER. Trimming cost V 3 bases and J 9 bases; bases outside gene matches: 8.

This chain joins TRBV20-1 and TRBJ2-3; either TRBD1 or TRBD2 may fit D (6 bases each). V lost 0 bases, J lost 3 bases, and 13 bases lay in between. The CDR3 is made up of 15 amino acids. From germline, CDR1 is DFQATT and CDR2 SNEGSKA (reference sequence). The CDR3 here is CSARDFRGRTDTQYF. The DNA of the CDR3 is TGCAGTGCTAGAGATTTCCGGGGGCGGACAGATACGCAGTATTTT.

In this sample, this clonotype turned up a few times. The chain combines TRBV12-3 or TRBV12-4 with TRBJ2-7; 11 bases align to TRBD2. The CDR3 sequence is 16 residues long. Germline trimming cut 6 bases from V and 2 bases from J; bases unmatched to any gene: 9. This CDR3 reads CASRPPTSGKPYEQYF. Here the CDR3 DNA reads TGTGCCAGCAGGCCTCCGACTAGCGGGAAACCCTACGAGCAGTACTTC.

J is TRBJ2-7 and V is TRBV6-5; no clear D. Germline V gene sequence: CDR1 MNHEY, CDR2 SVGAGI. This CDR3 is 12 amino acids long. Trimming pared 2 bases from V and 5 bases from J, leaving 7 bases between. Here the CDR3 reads CASSYGWDEQYF. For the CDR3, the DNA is TGTGCCAGCAGTTACGGTTGGGACGAGCAGTACTTC.

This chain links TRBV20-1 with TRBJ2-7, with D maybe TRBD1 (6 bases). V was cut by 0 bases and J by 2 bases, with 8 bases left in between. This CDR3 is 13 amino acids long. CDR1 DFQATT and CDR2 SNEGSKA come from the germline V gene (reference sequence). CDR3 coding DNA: TGCAGTGCTAGAGATAGGGACACCTACGAGCAGTACTTC. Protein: CSARDRDTYEQYF.

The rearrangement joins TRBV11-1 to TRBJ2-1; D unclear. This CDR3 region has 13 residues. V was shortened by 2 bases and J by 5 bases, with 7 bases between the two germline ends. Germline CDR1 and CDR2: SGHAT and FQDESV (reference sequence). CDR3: CASSLFQDNEQFF. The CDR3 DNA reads TGTGCCAGCAGCTTATTTCAGGACAATGAGCAGTTCTTC.

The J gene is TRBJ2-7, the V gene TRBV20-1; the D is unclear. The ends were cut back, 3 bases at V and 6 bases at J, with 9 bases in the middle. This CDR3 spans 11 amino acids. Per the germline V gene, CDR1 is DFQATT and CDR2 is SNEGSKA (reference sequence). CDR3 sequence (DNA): TGCAGTGCTAGGTTAGTTGGCGAGCAGTACTTC. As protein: CSARLVGEQYF.

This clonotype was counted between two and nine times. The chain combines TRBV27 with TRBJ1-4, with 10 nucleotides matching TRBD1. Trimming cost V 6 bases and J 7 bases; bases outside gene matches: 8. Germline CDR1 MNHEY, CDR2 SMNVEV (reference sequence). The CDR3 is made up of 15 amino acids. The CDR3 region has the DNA TGTGCCAGCAGAAACGGACAGGGGGGGATTGAAAAACTGTTTTTT. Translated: CASRNGQGGIEKLFF.

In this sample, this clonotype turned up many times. CDR3 DNA: TGTGCCAGCAGTACGACTAGCGGGCGAACCTACAATGAGCAGTTCTTC. Its protein product is CASSTTSGRTYNEQFF. The chain is built from TRBV6-2 or TRBV6-3 and TRBJ2-1; 10 bases map to TRBD2. The CDR3 is 16 amino acids. Germline CDR1 MNHEY, CDR2 SVGEGT. V gave up 5 bases and J gave up 2 bases; unmatched junction bases: 6.

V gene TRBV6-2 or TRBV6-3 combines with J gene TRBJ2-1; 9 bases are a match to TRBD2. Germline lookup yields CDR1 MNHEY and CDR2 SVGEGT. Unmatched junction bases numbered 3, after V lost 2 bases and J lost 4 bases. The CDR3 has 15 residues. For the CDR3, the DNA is TGTGCCAGCAGTTACAAGCTAGCGGGATACAATGAGCAGTTCTTC. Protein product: CASSYKLAGYNEQFF.

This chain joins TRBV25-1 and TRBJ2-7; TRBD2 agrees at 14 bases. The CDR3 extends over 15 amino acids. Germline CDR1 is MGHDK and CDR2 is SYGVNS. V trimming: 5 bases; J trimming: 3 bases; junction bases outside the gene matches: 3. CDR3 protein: CASSNGLAGGYEQYF. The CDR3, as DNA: TGTGCCAGCAGTAACGGACTAGCGGGAGGCTACGAGCAGTACTTC.

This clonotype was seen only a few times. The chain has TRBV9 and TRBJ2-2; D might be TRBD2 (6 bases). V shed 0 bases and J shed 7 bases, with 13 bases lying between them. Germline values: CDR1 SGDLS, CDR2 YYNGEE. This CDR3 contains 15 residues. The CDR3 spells CASSVADYGGGELFF. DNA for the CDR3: TGTGCCAGCAGCGTAGCGGACTACGGGGGCGGGGAGCTGTTTTTT.

The CDR3 protein is CSARSYLGDGETQYF. The CDR3 DNA sequence: TGCAGTGCTAGGTCTTACCTAGGGGATGGGGAGACCCAGTACTTC. This rearrangement joins TRBV20-1 to TRBJ2-5; possibly TRBD1 for D (5 bases). The CDR3 has 15 amino acids. V was cut by 3 bases and J by 5 bases, with 19 bases left in between. Germline CDR1 and CDR2: DFQATT and SNEGSKA (reference sequence).

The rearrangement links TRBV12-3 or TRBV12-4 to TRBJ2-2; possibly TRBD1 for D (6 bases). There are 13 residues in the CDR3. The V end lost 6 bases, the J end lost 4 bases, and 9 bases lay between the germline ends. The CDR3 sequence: CASRDRPTGELFF. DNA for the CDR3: TGTGCCAGCAGGGACAGACCCACCGGGGAGCTGTTTTTT.

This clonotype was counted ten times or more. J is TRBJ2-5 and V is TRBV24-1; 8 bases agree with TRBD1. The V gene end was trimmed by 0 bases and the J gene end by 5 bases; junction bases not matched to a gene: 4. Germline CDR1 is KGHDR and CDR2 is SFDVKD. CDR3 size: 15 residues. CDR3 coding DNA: TGTGCCACCAGTGATTTGAACCAGGGGGCTGAGACCCAGTACTTC. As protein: CATSDLNQGAETQYF.

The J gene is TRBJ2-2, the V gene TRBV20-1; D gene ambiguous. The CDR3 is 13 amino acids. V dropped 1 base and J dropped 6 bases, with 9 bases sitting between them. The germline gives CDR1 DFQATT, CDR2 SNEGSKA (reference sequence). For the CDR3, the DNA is TGCAGTGCTAGAGTCAGGAAACCCGGGGAGCTGTTTTTT. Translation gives CSARVRKPGELFF.

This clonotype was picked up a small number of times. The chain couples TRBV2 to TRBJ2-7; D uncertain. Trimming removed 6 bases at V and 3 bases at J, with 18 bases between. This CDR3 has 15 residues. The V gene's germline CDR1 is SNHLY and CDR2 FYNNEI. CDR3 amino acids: CASREFPTENYEQYF. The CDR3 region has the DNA TGTGCCAGCAGGGAGTTCCCAACGGAGAACTACGAGCAGTACTTC.

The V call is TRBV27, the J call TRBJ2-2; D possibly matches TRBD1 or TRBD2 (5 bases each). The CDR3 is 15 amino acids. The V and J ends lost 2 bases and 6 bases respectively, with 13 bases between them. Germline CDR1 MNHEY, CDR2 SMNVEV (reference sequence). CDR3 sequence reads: CASSLVRELPGELFF. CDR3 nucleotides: TGTGCCAGCAGTTTAGTCAGGGAGCTTCCCGGGGAGCTGTTTTTT.